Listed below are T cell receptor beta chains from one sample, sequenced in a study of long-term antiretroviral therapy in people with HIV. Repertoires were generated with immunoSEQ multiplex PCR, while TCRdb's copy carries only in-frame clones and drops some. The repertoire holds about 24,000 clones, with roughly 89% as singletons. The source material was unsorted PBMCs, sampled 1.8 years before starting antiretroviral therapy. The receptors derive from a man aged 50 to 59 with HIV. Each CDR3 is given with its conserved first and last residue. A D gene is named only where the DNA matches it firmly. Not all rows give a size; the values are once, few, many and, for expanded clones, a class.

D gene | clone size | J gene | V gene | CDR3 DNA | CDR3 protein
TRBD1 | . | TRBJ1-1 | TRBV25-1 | TGTGCCAGCAGTGCGACAGGGAGTGCGGAGACTGAAGCTTTCTTT | CASSATGSAETEAFF
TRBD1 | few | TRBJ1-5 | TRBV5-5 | TGTGCCAGCAGCTTGGAAGACAGGGAGAGTCAGCCCCAGCATTTT | CASSLEDRESQPQHF
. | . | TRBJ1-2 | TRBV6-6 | TGTGCCAGCACCTTAGGTTGGGAATACTATGGCTACACCTTC | CASTLGWEYYGYTF
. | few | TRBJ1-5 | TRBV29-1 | TGCAGCGTTGGGGGGGTCAATCAGCCCCAGCATTTT | CSVGGVNQPQHF
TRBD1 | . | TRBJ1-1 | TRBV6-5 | TGTGCCAGCAGTTACGTTGGGACAGGACTGAACACTGAAGCTTTCTTT | CASSYVGTGLNTEAFF
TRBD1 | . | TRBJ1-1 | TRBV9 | TGTGCCAGCAGCGCATACAGGGGGATGAACACTGAAGCTTTCTTT | CASSAYRGMNTEAFF
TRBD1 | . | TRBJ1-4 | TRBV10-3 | TGTGCCATCAGTGAACAGGGGGAGACTAATGAAAAACTGTTTTTT | CAISEQGETNEKLFF
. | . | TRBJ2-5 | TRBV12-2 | TGTGCAAGTCGCTTAGTAGGGGCCCAAGAGACCCAGTACTTC | CASRLVGAQETQYF
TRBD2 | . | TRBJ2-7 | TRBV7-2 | TGTGCCAGCAGCTCCGGGACGGGGGGCTACGAGCAGTACTTC | CASSSGTGGYEQYF
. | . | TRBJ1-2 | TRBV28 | TGTGCCAGCAGTTCGAATTTACATGATCGTCTCTATGGCTACACCTTC | CASSSNLHDRLYGYTF
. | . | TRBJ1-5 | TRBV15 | TGTGCCACCAGCCTCGGGACATTGGTTAGTCCGCCCCAGCATTTT | CATSLGTLVSPPQHF
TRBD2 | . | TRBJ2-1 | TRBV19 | TGTGCCAGTAGCCATTTCAAATTTCGGGAGGTGTATCATGAGCAGTTCTTC | CASSHFKFREVYHEQFF
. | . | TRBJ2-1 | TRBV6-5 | TGTGCCAGCAGTTACTCCCCGTTTGAGCAGTTCTTC | CASSYSPFEQFF
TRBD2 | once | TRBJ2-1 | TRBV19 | TGTGCCACTCACTCCCCCGGGACTAGCGGGAGAATCTACAATGAGCAGTTCTTC | CATHSPGTSGRIYNEQFF
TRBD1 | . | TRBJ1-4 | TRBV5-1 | TGCGCCAGCAGCACGGAAGGGGGCACTAATGAAAAACTGTTTTTT | CASSTEGGTNEKLFF
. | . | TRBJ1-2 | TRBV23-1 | TGCGCCAGCAGTCAAGGGAATGGCTACACCTTC | CASSQGNGYTF
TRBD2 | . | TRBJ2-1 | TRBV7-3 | TGTGCCAGCAGCGTTGGACTAGCGGTATACAATGAGCAGTTCTTC | CASSVGLAVYNEQFF
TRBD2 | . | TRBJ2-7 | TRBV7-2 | TGTGCCAGCAGCTGGACTAGCGACACCTACGAGCAGTACTTC | CASSWTSDTYEQYF
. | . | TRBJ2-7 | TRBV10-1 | TGCGCCAGCTCGGCGAAGGGGTGGGAGCAGTACTTC | CASSAKGWEQYF
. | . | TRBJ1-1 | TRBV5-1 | TGCGCCAGCAGCTTGGACACTGAAGCTTTCTTT | CASSLDTEAFF
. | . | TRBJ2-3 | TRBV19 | TGTGCCAGTAGTATAGGGGTCACCTCTCGGACAGATACGCAGTATTTT | CASSIGVTSRTDTQYF
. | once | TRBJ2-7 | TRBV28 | TGTGCCAGCGGGGTAGGGGGGACAGTACTTTACGAGCAGTACTTC | CASGVGGTVLYEQYF
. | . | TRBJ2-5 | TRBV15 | TGTGCCACCAGCAGAGCGGAGTGGGAGACCCAGTACTTC | CATSRAEWETQYF
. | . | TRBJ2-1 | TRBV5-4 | TGTGCCAGCAGCTTGGGATCTAGCAGGTCGTTCAATGAGCAGTTCTTC | CASSLGSSRSFNEQFF
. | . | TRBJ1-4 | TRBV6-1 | TGTGCCAGCAGTTCACAACCTCATGAAAAACTGTTTTTT | CASSSQPHEKLFF